This TCR beta chain was identified during a study of blood T cell repertoires in COVID-19. About the research overall: Spain, Italy and the United States supplied samples that represented acute and convalescent COVID-19. Sample material is recorded as cDNA or gDNA derived from T cells, B-cell-depleted T cells, or PBMCs.

Across about two dozen US areas, participants ranged in age from about 18 to 90 years. Source study methods: Amplified reference gene primers provided the basis for estimating nucleated cell counts. TCRdb's table, derived via immunoSEQ multiplex PCR, lists solely in-frame clones and lacks some. From that table come the V and J calls and clone size; the DNA was used to work out D and trimming. The table shows 270,000 or so clones, with 90% occurring only once. CDR1 is SGHDT, CDR2 YYEEEE, per germline. The CDR3 contains 17 residues. Trimming pared 3 bases from V and 0 bases from J, leaving 19 bases between.

The chain combines TRBV5-6 with TRBJ2-7; tentative D call: TRBD1 (5 bases). The specimen sequenced was PBMCs or T cells enriched from blood (not recorded which). The sequence was obtained from a woman in her twenties or thirties with acute COVID-19. The CDR3 protein is CASSWSPDSTSSYEQYF. The CDR3 nucleotides read TGTGCCAGCAGCTGGAGCCCCGACAGTACAAGCTCCTACGAGCAGTACTTC.